This TCR beta chain was recovered during a study of cytomegalovirus exposure and HLA in healthy donors. The PCR had 60 Vbeta and 13 Jbeta primers. Some clones are missing from TCRdb's copy, which holds only in-frame ones; the method was immunoSEQ multiplex PCR. The sample yields some 99,000 clones, around 73% seen once. The J segment lost 4 bases and the V segment lost 6 bases, leaving 7 bases of the junction unmatched. Germline CDR1 and CDR2: WSHSY and SAAADI. The CDR3 length is 14 residues. Study outcomes and limitations: Sequencing depth across donors, presence/absence analyses assumed, was roughly uniform. Several V segments, TRBV6-2 and TRBV6-3 among them, could not be told apart and were dropped.

In regard to this clone: The antigen is unknown.

The sample taken for sequencing was PBMCs. The sequence derives from a female donor in good health and CMV-seronegative. This chain joins TRBV10-2 and TRBJ2-3; 7 bases fit TRBD2. The CDR3 region is CASSLAGEADTQYF. The CDR3 nucleotides are TGCGCCAGCAGCTTAGCGGGTGAGGCAGATACGCAGTATTTT.